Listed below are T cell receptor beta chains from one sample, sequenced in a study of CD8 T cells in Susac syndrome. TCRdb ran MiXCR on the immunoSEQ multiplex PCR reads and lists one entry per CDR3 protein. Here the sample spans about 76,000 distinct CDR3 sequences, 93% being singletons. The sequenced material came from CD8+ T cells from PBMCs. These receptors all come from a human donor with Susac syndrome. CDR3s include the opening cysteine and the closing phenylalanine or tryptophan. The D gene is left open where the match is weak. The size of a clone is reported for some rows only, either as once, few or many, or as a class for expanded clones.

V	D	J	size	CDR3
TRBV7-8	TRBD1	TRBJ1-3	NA	CASSLGTGTGNTIYF
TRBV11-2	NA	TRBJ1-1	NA	CASRLLRERNTEAFF
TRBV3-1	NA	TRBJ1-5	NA	CASSQVGQPQHF
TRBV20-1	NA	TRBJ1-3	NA	CSALPITTAAWGNTIYF
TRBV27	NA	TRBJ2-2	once	CASSLPWNTGELFF
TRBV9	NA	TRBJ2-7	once	CASSVGSEQYF
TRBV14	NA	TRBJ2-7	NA	CASSQEGTAEEQYF
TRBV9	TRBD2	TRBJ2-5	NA	CASSVGTSGRERETQYF
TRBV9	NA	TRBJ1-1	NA	CASSPGWGEAFF
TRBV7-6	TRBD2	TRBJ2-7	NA	CASSLQLAGGIYEQYF
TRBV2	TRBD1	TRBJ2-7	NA	CATRDSSYEQYF
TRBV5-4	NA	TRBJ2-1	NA	CASSSDPSSYNEQFF
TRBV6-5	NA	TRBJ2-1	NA	CASSSDRNNEQFF
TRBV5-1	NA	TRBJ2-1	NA	CATSEGFLGDNEQFF
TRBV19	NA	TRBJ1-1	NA	CASTPGRGGTEAFF
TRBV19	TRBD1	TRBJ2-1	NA	CASNPQGTPSNEQFF
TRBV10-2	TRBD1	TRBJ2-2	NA	CASRVRDRALSGELFF
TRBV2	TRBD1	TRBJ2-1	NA	CASAVRDRRENEQFF
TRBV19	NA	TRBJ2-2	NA	CASSIAGVNTGELFF
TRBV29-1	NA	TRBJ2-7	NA	CSVERAANEQYF
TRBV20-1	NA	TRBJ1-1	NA	CSASAPPDTEAFF
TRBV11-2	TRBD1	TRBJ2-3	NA	CASRDRGRGTDTQYF
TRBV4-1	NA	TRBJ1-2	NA	CASSQGGGANYGYTF
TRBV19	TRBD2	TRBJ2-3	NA	CASSKGLADVRTDTQYF
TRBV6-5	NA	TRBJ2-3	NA	CASYSGIPDTQYF
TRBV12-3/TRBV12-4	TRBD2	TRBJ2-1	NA	CASSLGAGGYNEQFF
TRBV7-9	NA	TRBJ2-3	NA	CASRPREPPTDTQYF
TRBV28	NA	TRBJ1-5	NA	CASSLEGRQPQHF
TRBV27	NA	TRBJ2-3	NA	CASSLSTGIRGTDTQYF
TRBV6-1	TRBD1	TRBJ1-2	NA	CASSEKGQIYGYTF
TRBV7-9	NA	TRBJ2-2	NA	CASSTSANTGELFF
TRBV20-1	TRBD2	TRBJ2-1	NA	CRLTSGRAEYNEQFF
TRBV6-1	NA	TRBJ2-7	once	CASSDPGVGRVAHEQYF
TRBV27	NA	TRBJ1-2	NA	CASSLGGTAAGYTF
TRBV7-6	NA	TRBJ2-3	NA	CASSLRLGGVADTQYF
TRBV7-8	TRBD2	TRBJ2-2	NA	CASFRGGNTGELFF
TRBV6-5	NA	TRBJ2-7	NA	CASSYSRNSGEQYF
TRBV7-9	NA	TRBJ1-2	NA	CASRGGRSNYGYTF
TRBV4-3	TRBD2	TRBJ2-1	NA	CASSPSAGTRRNEQFF
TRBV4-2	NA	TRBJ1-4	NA	CASSQEGLGEKLFF
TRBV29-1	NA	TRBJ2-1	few	CSVERPRQYNEQFF
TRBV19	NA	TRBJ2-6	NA	CASIQEAGANVLTF
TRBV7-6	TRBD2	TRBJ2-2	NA	CASSLSGGAAGELFF
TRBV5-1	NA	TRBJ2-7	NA	CASSHPSGDGSYEQYF
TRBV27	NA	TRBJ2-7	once	CASSLSEGELSYEQYF
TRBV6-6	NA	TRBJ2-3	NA	CASSPRALDTQYF
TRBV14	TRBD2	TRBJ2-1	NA	CASSSTSGSKYEQFF
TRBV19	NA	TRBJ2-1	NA	CASSIMGGSSYNEQFF
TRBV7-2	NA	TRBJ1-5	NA	CASSLVGTANQPQHF
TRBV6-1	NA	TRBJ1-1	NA	CASSEALGLTEAFF
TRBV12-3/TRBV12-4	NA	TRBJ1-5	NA	CASSLYSVNQPQHF
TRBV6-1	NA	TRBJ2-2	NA	CASNNPRGELFF
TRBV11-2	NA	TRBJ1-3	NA	CASSSSGVQGNTIYF
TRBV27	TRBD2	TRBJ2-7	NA	CASRPAGGPYEQYF
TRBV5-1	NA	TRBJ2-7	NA	CASSLDNYEQYF